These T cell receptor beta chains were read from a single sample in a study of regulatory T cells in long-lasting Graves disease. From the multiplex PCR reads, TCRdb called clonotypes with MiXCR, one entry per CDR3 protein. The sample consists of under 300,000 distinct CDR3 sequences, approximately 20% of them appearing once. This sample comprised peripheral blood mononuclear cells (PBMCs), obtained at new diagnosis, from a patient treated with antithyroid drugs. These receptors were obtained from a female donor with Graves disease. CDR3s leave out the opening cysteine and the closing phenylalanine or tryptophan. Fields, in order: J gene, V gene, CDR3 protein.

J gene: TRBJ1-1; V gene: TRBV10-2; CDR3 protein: ASSESVQGRTEAF
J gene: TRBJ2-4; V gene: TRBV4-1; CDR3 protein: ASSPGRGQGRAKNIQY
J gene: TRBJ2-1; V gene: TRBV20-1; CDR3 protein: SARDGLADHNEQF
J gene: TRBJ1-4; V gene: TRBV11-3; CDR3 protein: ASSSSEGEKLF
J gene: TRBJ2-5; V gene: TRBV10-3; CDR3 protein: AISEGKGLAGVETQY
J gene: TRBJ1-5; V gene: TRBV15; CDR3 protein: ATSRDDEGNQPQH
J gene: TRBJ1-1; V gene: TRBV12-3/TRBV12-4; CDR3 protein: ASIDDGQGSTEAF
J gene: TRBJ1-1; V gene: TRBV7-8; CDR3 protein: ASSLGEDDTEAF
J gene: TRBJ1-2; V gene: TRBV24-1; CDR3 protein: ATSEGGLQDYGYT
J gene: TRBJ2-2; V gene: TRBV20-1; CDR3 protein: SASRGRLNTGELF
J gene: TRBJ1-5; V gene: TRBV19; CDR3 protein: ASMERPFTNQPQH
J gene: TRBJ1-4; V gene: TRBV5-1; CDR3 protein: ASSLAGRLNEKLF
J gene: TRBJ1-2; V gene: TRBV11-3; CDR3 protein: ASSTGAYGYT
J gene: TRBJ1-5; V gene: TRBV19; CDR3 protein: ASSIDSGTGASLLRQPQH
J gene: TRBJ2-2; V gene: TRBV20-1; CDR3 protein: SARGVNTGELF
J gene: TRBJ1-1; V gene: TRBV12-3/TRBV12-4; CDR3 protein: ASSLALIREFGGMNTEAF
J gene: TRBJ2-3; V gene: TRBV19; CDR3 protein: ASSTLAGETDTQY
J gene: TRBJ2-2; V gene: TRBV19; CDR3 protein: ASSGDRGRGDTGELF
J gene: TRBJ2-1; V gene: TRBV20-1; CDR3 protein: SARWAVEQF
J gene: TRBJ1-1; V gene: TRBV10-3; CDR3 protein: AIRSRGDEAF
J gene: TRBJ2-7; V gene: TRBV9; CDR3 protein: ASSVEGTSGSSFEQY
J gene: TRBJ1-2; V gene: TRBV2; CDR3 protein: ASSESGHGYT